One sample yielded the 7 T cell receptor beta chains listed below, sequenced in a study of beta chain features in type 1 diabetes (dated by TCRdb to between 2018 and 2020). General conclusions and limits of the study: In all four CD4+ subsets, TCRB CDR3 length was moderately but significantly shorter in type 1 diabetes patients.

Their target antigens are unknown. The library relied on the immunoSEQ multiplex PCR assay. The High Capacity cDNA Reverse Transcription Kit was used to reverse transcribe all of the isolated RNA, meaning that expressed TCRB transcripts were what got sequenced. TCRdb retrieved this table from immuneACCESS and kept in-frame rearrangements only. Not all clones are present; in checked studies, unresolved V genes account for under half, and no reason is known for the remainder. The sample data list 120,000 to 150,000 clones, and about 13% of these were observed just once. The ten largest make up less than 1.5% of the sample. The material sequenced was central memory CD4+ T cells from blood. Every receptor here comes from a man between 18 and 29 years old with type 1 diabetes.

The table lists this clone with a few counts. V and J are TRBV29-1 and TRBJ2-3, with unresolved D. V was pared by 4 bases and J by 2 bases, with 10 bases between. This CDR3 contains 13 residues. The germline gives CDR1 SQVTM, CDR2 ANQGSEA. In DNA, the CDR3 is TGCAGCGTTGCCGGTCCCTCCACAGATACGCAGTATTTT. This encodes CSVAGPSTDTQYF.

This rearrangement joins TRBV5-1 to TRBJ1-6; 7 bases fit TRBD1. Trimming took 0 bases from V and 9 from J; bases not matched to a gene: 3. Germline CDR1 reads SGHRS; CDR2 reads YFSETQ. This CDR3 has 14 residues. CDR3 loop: CASSLGQGFSPLHF. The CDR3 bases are TGCGCCAGCAGCTTGGGACAGGGCTTTTCACCCCTCCACTTT.

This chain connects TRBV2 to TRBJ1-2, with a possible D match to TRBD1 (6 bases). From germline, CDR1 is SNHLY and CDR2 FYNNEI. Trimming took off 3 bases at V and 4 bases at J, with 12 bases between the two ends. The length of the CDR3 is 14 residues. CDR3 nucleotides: TGTGCCAGCAGTGAGGACAGTAGGGGCTATGGCTACACCTTC. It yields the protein CASSEDSRGYGYTF.

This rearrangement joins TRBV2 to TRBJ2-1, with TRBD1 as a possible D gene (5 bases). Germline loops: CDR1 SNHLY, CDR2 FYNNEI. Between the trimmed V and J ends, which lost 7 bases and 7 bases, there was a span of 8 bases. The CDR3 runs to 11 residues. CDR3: CASKKGNEQFF. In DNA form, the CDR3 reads TGTGCCAGCAAGAAGGGGAATGAGCAGTTCTTC.

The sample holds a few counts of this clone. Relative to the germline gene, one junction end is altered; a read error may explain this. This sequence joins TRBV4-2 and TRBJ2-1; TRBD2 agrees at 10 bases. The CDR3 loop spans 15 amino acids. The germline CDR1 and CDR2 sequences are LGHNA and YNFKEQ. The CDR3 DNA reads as TGTGCCTGCAGCCAAGTTGGGCTAGCGGGGGATGAGCAGTTCTTC. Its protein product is CACSQVGLAGDEQFF.

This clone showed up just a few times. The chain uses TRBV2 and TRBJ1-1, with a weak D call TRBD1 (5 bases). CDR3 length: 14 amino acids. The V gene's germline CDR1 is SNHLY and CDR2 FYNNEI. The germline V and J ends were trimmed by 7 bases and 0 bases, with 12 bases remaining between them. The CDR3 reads CASIYRKMNTEAFF. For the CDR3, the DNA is TGTGCCAGCATCTACAGGAAAATGAACACTGAAGCTTTCTTT.

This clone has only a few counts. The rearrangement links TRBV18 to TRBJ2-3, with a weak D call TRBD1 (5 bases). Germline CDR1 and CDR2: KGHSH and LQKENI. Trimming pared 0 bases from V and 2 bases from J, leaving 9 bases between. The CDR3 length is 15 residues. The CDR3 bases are TGTGCCAGCTCACCACCGCAGGGTCTCACAGATACGCAGTATTTT. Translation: CASSPPQGLTDTQYF.